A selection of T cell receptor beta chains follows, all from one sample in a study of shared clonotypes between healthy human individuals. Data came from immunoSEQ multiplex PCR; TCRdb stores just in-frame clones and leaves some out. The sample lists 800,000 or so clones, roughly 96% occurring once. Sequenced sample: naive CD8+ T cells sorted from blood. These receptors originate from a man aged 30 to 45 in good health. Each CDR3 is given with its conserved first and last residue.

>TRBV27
CASSLRQLAGNTGELFF
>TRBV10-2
CASRRNEGWSDEQFF
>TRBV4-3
CASSPKEASANEQFF
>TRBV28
CASSSPREGSNQPQHF
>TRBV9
CASSVVSRDGIGELFF
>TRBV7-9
CASSLVGQGYEQFF
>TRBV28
CASSPSLNTEAFF
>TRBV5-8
CASSSPQDLIRELFF
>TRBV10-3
CAISDRGTPTVNGYTF
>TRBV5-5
CASSYEDLFYGYTF
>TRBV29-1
CSVEGDYKETQYF
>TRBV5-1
CASSWTSGGPGETQYF
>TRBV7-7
CASSLRGPGEGEAFF
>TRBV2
CASSEDRGRETQYF
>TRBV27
CASSSRQGIEAFF
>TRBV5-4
CASSLRDREGYTF
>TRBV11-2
CASSLSAGYNEQFF
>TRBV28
CASSYGLIRSYEQYF
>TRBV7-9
CASSLLTIGYTF
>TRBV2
CASSETLLAGITDTQYF